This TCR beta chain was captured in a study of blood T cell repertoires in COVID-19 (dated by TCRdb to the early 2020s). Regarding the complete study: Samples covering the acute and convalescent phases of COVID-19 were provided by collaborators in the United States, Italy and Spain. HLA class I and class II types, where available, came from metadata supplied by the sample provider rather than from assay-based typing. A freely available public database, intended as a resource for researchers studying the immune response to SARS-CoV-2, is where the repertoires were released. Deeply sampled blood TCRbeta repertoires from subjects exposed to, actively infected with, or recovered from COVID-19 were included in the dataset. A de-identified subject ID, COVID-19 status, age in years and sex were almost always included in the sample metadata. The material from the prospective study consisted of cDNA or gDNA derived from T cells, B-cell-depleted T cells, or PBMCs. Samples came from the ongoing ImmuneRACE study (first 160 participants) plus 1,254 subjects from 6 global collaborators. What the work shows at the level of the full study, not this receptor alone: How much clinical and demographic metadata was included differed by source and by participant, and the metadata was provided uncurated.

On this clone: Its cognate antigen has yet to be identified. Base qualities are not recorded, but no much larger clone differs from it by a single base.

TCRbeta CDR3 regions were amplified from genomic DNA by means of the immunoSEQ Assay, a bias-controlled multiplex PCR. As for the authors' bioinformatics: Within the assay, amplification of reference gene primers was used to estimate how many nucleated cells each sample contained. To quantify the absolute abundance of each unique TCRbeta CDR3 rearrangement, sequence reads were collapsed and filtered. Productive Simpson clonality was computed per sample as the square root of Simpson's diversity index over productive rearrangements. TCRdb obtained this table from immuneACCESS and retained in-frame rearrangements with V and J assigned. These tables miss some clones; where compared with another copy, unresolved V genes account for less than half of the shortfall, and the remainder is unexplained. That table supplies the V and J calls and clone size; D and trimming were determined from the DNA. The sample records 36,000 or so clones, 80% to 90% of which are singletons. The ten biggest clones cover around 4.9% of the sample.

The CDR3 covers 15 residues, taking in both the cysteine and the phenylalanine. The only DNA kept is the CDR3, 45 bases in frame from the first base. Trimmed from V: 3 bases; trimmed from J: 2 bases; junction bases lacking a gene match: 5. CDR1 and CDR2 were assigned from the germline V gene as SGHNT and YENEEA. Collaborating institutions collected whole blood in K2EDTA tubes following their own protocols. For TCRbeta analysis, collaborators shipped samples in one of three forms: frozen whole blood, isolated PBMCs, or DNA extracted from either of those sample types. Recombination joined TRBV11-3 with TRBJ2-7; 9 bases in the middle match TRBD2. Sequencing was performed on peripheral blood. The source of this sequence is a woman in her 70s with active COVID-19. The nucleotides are TGTGCCAGCAGCTTCAGACTAGCGGAGACCTACGAGCAGTACTTC. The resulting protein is CASSFRLAETYEQYF.